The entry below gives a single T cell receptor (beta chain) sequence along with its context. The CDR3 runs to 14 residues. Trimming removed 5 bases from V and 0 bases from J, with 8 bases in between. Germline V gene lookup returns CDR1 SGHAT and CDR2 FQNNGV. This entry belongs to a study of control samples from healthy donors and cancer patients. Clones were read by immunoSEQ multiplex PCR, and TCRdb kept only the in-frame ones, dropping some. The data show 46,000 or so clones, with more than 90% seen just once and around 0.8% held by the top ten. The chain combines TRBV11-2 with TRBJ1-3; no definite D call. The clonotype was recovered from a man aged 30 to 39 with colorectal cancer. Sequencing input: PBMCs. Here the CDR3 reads CASSPGSSGNTIYF. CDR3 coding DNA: TGTGCCAGCAGCCCTGGGAGCTCTGGAAACACCATATATTTT.